The next 29 T cell receptor beta chains were all read from a single sample in a study of cytomegalovirus exposure and HLA in healthy donors. 60 Vbeta and 13 Jbeta primers were used in PCR. The repertoire was sequenced with immunoSEQ multiplex PCR; TCRdb's copy has only in-frame clones and lacks some. The sample has 200,000 or so clones; 65% to 85% are singletons. Sample: PBMCs. All receptors derive from a woman between 25 and 40 years old in good health and CMV-seropositive.

This clone was detected only a few times. This rearrangement joins TRBV7-2 to TRBJ2-1; possibly TRBD2 for D (6 bases). Germline values: CDR1 SGHTA, CDR2 FQGNSA. The CDR3 consists of 14 residues. The V and J ends lost 3 bases and 9 bases respectively, with 15 bases between them. CDR3 bases: TGTGCCAGCAGCTTGGGACTGCCCGCCAGTGAGCAGTTCTTC. This gives the protein CASSLGLPASEQFF.

This chain uses TRBV7-2 with TRBJ2-7; weak D call: TRBD1 (6 bases). Germline-derived CDR1 and CDR2 are SGHTA and FQGNSA. This CDR3 has 15 residues. V was trimmed by 0 bases and J by 5 bases, leaving 14 bases between them. Here the CDR3 DNA reads TGTGCCAGCAGCTTAGCGATGGCAGGGGCCGACGAGCAGTACTTC. Amino acids: CASSLAMAGADEQYF.

The genes are TRBV11-3 and TRBJ2-1, with D perhaps TRBD2 (5 bases). With 5 bases removed from V and 11 bases from J, the gap between germline ends came to 10 bases. The CDR3 loop spans 11 amino acids. Germline V gene data show CDR1 as SGHNT and CDR2 as YENEEA. CDR3: CASSNTGKQFF. The CDR3, as DNA: TGTGCCAGCAGCAACACCGGGAAGCAGTTCTTC.

CDR3 sequence reads: CASSSLGGNTEAFF. The CDR3 nucleotides are TGTGCCAGCAGCTCTCTTGGAGGGAACACTGAAGCTTTCTTT. V and J are TRBV13 and TRBJ1-1; D is ambiguous. CDR1 and CDR2 from the germline V gene are PRHDT and FYEKMQ (reference sequence). Deletions cut 4 bases from V and 1 base from J, with 10 bases between. The CDR3 consists of 14 residues. The whole variable domain, remainder taken from reference TRBV13 and TRBJ1-1, is AAGVIQSPRHLIKEKRETATLKCYPIPRHDTVYWYQQGPGQDPQFLISFYEKMQSDKGSIPDRFSAQQFSDYHSELNMSSLELGDSALYFCASSSLGGNTEAFFGQGTRLTVV.

The rearrangement joins TRBV2 to TRBJ2-7, with TRBD2 matching over 7 bases. The CDR3 consists of 15 residues. Germline V lookup: CDR1 SNHLY, CDR2 FYNNEI. After removal of 4 bases from V and 6 bases from J, the junction contained 12 bases not matched to a gene. CDR3 DNA sequence: TGTGCCAGCAGTGGGAGTGGGAGGGCCAACCGCGAGCAGTACTTC. This gives the protein CASSGSGRANREQYF. Filled out from reference TRBV2 and TRBJ2-7, the complete variable domain reads EPEVTQTPSHQVTQMGQEVILRCVPISNHLYFYWYRQILGQKVEFLVSFYNNEISEKSEIFDDQFSVERPDGSNFTLKIRSTKLEDSAMYFCASSGSGRANREQYFGPGTRLTVT.

This chain uses TRBV5-1 with TRBJ2-5; a possible D gene is TRBD2 (6 bases). Germline V CDR1 and CDR2: SGHRS, YFSETQ. The CDR3 spans 13 residues. The V end lost 3 bases, the J end lost 2 bases, and 8 bases lay between the germline ends. The CDR3 DNA follows: TGCGCCAGCAGCTGGACTACGCAAGAGACCCAGTACTTC. As protein: CASSWTTQETQYF.

The V and J genes are TRBV6-6 and TRBJ2-7; perhaps TRBD2 as D (6 bases). CDR1 is MNHNY, CDR2 SVGAGI, per germline (reference sequence). CDR3 size: 13 residues. V shed 8 bases and J shed 4 bases, with 15 bases lying between them. Here the CDR3 reads CASVTMEGYEQYF. DNA for the CDR3: TGTGCCAGCGTAACTATGGAGGGGTACGAGCAGTACTTC.

V usage is TRBV19 and J usage is TRBJ1-2, with D possibly being TRBD1 (6 bases). Germline CDR1 reads LNHDA; CDR2 reads SQIVND (reference sequence). V dropped 6 bases and J dropped 4 bases, with 21 bases sitting between them. The CDR3 runs 16 residues. For the CDR3, the DNA is TGTGCCAGTAGCACGACCGGGACATTCCGCAGCTATGGCTACACCTTC. It is translated as CASSTTGTFRSYGYTF. Complete variable domain (other parts from reference TRBV19 and TRBJ1-2): DGGITQSPKYLFRKEGQNVTLSCEQNLNHDAMYWYRQDPGQGLRLIYYSQIVNDFQKGDIAEGYSVSREKKESFPLTVTSAQKNPTAFYLCASSTTGTFRSYGYTFGSGTRLTVV.

The chain recombines TRBV28 with TRBJ2-2; TRBD2 matches at 9 bases. The CDR3 has 17 amino acids. Trimming cost V 2 bases and J 3 bases; bases outside gene matches: 7. CDR1 and CDR2 (germline): MDHEN, SYDVKM. DNA of the CDR3: TGTGCCAGCAGTTTAGGTAGCGGGAGACCCTACACCGGGGAGCTGTTTTTT. Amino acids: CASSLGSGRPYTGELFF. Supplemented by reference TRBV28 and TRBJ2-2, the full variable domain reads DVKVTQSSRYLVKRTGEKVFLECVQDMDHENMFWYRQDPGLGLRLIYFSYDVKMKEKGDIPEGYSVSREKKERFSLILESASTNQTSMYLCASSLGSGRPYTGELFFGEGSRLTVL.

The chain employs TRBV5-4 and TRBJ2-7; TRBD1 might be the D (5 bases). Germline CDR1 is SGHNT and CDR2 is YYREEE (reference sequence). The CDR3 has 14 amino acids. The V gene lost 0 bases and the J gene lost 3 bases, with 10 bases spanning the gap. The CDR3 coding sequence is TGTGCCAGCAGCTTGGATGACAGTTTCTACGAGCAGTACTTC. As protein: CASSLDDSFYEQYF. The complete variable domain, with remaining parts taken from reference TRBV5-4 and TRBJ2-7, reads ETGVTQSPTHLIKTRGQQVTLRCSSQSGHNTVSWYQQALGQGPQFIFQYYREEENGRGNFPPRFSGLQFPNYSSELNVNALELDDSALYLCASSLDDSFYEQYFGPGTRLTVT.

This chain joins TRBV13 and TRBJ1-4; 8 bases are shared with TRBD1. CDR3 length equals 15 residues. Trimming removed 0 bases from V and 6 bases from J; junction bases left unmatched: 3. Germline CDR1 PRHDT, CDR2 FYEKMQ (reference sequence). The CDR3 DNA follows: TGTGCCAGCAGCTTAGGGTGGGGACAGGATGAAAAACTGTTTTTT. Translated: CASSLGWGQDEKLFF.

The rearrangement uses TRBV19 and TRBJ1-5; 7 positions agree with TRBD1. CDR3 length: 14 residues. The trim removed 3 bases at V and 7 bases at J, leaving 6 bases unmatched. Germline V lookup: CDR1 LNHDA, CDR2 SQIVND (reference sequence). Written as DNA, the CDR3 is TGTGCCAGTAGTATTTCAGGGGGACACCAGCCCCAGCATTTT. It translates to CASSISGGHQPQHF. The complete variable domain, with remaining parts taken from reference TRBV19 and TRBJ1-5, reads DGGITQSPKYLFRKEGQNVTLSCEQNLNHDAMYWYRQDPGQGLRLIYYSQIVNDFQKGDIAEGYSVSREKKESFPLTVTSAQKNPTAFYLCASSISGGHQPQHFGDGTRLSIL.

J is TRBJ2-7 and V is TRBV5-1, with D possibly being TRBD1 (6 bases). This CDR3 contains 13 residues. Trimming removed 4 bases at V and 5 bases at J, with 13 bases between. Germline assignment: CDR1 SGHRS and CDR2 YFSETQ. CDR3 nucleotides: TGCGCCAGCAGCCAAGTAACAGGGAACGAGCAGTACTTC. Protein sequence: CASSQVTGNEQYF. The full variable domain, its missing parts supplied by reference TRBV5-1 and TRBJ2-7, is KAGVTQTPRYLIKTRGQQVTLSCSPISGHRSVSWYQQTPGQGLQFLFEYFSETQRNKGNFPGRFSGRQFSNSRSEMNVSTLELGDSALYLCASSQVTGNEQYFGPGTRLTVT.

This chain connects TRBV19 to TRBJ1-1; D is ambiguous. CDR1 and CDR2 from the germline V gene are LNHDA and SQIVND (reference sequence). CDR3 size: 14 residues. V was pared by 6 bases and J by 3 bases, with 14 bases between. Here the CDR3 DNA reads TGTGCCAGTAGCCATCCCTCTCGGTACACTGAAGCTTTCTTT. Amino acids: CASSHPSRYTEAFF.

This chain uses TRBV15 with TRBJ1-1; D not certain. Germline V gene data show CDR1 as LNHNV and CDR2 as YYDKDF (reference sequence). V lost 1 base and J 1 base, leaving 7 bases between the germline ends. The CDR3 has 14 residues. The CDR3 DNA reads TGTGCCACCAGCAGAGCTCCAGAGAACACTGAAGCTTTCTTT. As protein: CATSRAPENTEAFF.

The chain couples TRBV4-2 to TRBJ2-7, with D uncertain. Trimming cost V 3 bases and J 6 bases, with 9 bases left between them. Germline CDR1 LGHNA, CDR2 YNFKEQ. This CDR3 has 12 amino acids. CDR3 in amino acids: CASSQVTGEQYF. The CDR3 DNA is TGTGCCAGCAGCCAGGTCACGGGCGAGCAGTACTTC.

This clone was counted once. V is TRBV4-1 and J is TRBJ1-1; possibly TRBD1 for D (5 bases). Trimming stripped 7 bases from V and 8 bases from J, with 17 bases between. Germline V gene data show CDR1 as MGHRA and CDR2 as YSYEKL. This CDR3 is 13 amino acids long. CDR3 in DNA: TGCGCCAGCAATTTGGGGGGAGGCTCAGAAGCTTTCTTT. Amino acids: CASNLGGGSEAFF.

The rearrangement links TRBV7-8 to TRBJ2-2, with TRBD1 matching 9 bases. Looked up from germline, CDR1 is SGHVS and CDR2 is FQNEAQ. With V trimmed by 0 bases and J by 0 bases, 2 bases remained unmatched. The CDR3 totals 17 residues. CDR3 sequence (DNA): TGTGCCAGCAGCTTAGCGAGGGACAGGGCGAACACCGGGGAGCTGTTTTTT. The encoded protein is CASSLARDRANTGELFF.

This chain connects TRBV13 to TRBJ2-7, with D perhaps matching TRBD1 (6 bases). The length of the CDR3 is 15 residues. In germline, CDR1 is PRHDT, CDR2 FYEKMQ (reference sequence). The V gene lost 1 base and the J gene lost 0 bases, with 10 bases spanning the gap. In DNA form, the CDR3 reads TGTGCCAGCAGCTTAGTACAGGGCAGCTCCTACGAGCAGTACTTC. Protein sequence: CASSLVQGSSYEQYF.

The V gene is TRBV5-6, the J gene TRBJ1-2; D unclear. Trimming removed 1 base at V and 8 bases at J, with 9 bases between. CDR1 is SGHDT, CDR2 YYEEEE, per germline. The CDR3 length is 12 residues. The CDR3 loop is CASSLNFGGYTF. CDR3 DNA sequence: TGTGCCAGCAGCTTGAATTTCGGGGGCTACACCTTC.

The rearrangement links TRBV4-3 to TRBJ2-4, with 14 bases lining up with TRBD2. V trimming: 4 bases; J trimming: 0 bases; junction bases outside the gene matches: 5. The CDR3 runs to 18 residues. The germline CDR1 and CDR2 sequences are LGHNA and YSLEER. As DNA, the CDR3 is TGCGCCAGCAGCCTTGGACTAGCGGGGGGACTAGCCAAAAACATTCAGTACTTC. This encodes CASSLGLAGGLAKNIQYF.

V and J are TRBV28 and TRBJ2-1; 10 bases align to TRBD2. Losses at the gene ends were 7 bases for V and 6 bases for J; bases not matched to a gene: 9. The CDR3 length is 15 residues. Germline-derived CDR1 and CDR2 are MDHEN and SYDVKM. Here the CDR3 reads CASIESGRASNEQFF. CDR3 nucleotides: TGTGCCAGCATCGAGAGCGGGAGGGCCTCCAATGAGCAGTTCTTC.

V usage is TRBV10-3 and J usage is TRBJ1-1; 7 nucleotides align to TRBD1. The trim removed 6 bases at V and 12 bases at J, leaving 16 bases unmatched. This CDR3 contains 14 residues. The germline CDR1 and CDR2 sequences are ENHRY and SYGVKD. The CDR3 DNA reads as TGTGCCATCAGCAGGGGGAAAGATATCGGCTCGCCTTTCTTT. Translated, it gives CAISRGKDIGSPFF.

This chain uses TRBV7-9 with TRBJ2-7; TRBD2 agrees at 8 bases. The V gene end was trimmed by 6 bases and the J gene end by 0 bases; junction bases not matched to a gene: 13. CDR1 SEHNR and CDR2 FQNEAQ come from the germline V gene (reference sequence). The CDR3 consists of 17 residues. The CDR3 nucleotides are TGTGCCAGCAGGTCTTCGCCGGGACTAGAGAACTCCTACGAGCAGTACTTC. Protein: CASRSSPGLENSYEQYF.

This sequence joins TRBV7-2 and TRBJ2-7, with D possibly TRBD1 on 6 matching bases. Trimming pared 5 bases from V and 6 bases from J, leaving 8 bases between. The germline CDR1 and CDR2 sequences are SGHTA and FQGNSA. The CDR3 extends over 11 amino acids. CDR3 bases: TGTGCCAGCAGCCAAGGGGGCGAGCAGTACTTC. Translating gives CASSQGGEQYF. Full variable domain (outside the CDR3, taken from reference TRBV7-2 and TRBJ2-7): GAGVSQSPSNKVTEKGKDVELRCDPISGHTALYWYRQSLGQGLEFLIYFQGNSAPDKSGLPSDRFSAERTGGSVSTLTIQRTQQEDSAVYLCASSQGGEQYFGPGTRLTVT.

The rearrangement uses TRBV4-1 and TRBJ1-6, with TRBD1 identical over 8 bases. Losses at the gene ends were 3 bases for V and 8 bases for J; bases not matched to a gene: 3. The CDR3 is made up of 14 amino acids. Germline-derived CDR1 and CDR2 are MGHRA and YSYEKL. The CDR3 here is CASSQLGQDSPLHF. The CDR3 DNA reads TGCGCCAGCAGCCAGTTGGGACAGGATTCACCCCTCCACTTT.

V usage is TRBV11-2 and J usage is TRBJ1-1; D ambiguous. Trimming cost V 5 bases and J 5 bases, with 15 bases left between them. CDR3 size: 14 residues. The V gene's germline CDR1 is SGHAT and CDR2 FQNNGV. The CDR3 DNA reads TGTGCCAGCAGCCCCACCATTGGGGAGACTGAAGCTTTCTTT. Protein product: CASSPTIGETEAFF.

This chain joins TRBV6-1 and TRBJ1-2; 7 positions match TRBD1. The trim removed 8 bases at V and 4 bases at J, leaving 7 bases unmatched. Germline lookup yields CDR1 MNHNS and CDR2 SASEGT. The CDR3 sequence is 13 residues long. The CDR3 bases are TGTGCCAGCCAAAACAGGGGAGGCTATGGCTACACCTTC. This sequence encodes CASQNRGGYGYTF.

The V gene is TRBV27, the J gene TRBJ1-5, with D perhaps matching TRBD1 (5 bases). The V gene lost 2 bases and the J gene lost 5 bases, with 13 bases spanning the gap. Germline CDR1 reads MNHEY; CDR2 reads SMNVEV (reference sequence). There are 15 residues in the CDR3. Here the CDR3 reads CASSLIGSGDQPQHF. CDR3 nucleotide sequence: TGTGCCAGCAGTTTAATAGGGTCGGGGGATCAGCCCCAGCATTTT.